One sample yielded the 5 T cell receptor beta chains listed below, sequenced in a study of T cell repertoires in cytomegalovirus infection. TCRdb re-derived calls from the reads in MiXCR, one entry per CDR3 protein. The table has roughly 87,000 distinct CDR3 sequences, around 32% seen once; the top ten hold roughly 70%. These TCRs' antigens remain unknown. Here the sequenced sample was CD8+ T cells from cultured PBMCs, taken from culture after CMV antigen stimulation. The receptors derive from a human donor in good health (CMV status not recorded). Some clones in this sample may be carry-over from other donors' samples.

Only a few counts were recorded for this clonotype. The V gene is TRBV19, the J gene TRBJ1-1, with 7 bases aligning to TRBD1. The CDR3 is 15 amino acids. J lost 3 bases, V lost 3 bases, and 7 bases had no gene match. In germline, CDR1 is LNHDA, CDR2 SQIVND (reference sequence). This CDR3 is CASSMGTGVDTEAFF. For the CDR3, the DNA is TGTGCCAGTAGTATGGGTACAGGGGTGGACACTGAAGCTTTCTTT.

The CDR3 DNA reads TGTGCCAGCAGCTTAGCGTTCGGGGGAGGGAATGAGCAGTTCTTC. Its translation is CASSLAFGGGNEQFF. J is TRBJ2-1 and V is TRBV7-6, with 7 bases aligning to TRBD2. This CDR3 contains 15 residues. Germline CDR1 is SGHVS and CDR2 is FNYEAQ. The V segment lost 0 bases and the J segment 7 bases; nucleotides outside the gene matches: 6. The full variable domain, its missing parts supplied by reference TRBV7-6 and TRBJ2-1, is GAGVSQSPRYKVTKRGQDVALRCDPISGHVSLYWYRQALGQGPEFLTYFNYEAQQDKSGLPNDRFSAERPEGSISTLTIQRTEQRDSAMYRCASSLAFGGGNEQFFGPGTRLTVL.

In its sample, this clonotype was seen a few times. This sequence joins TRBV7-9 and TRBJ2-1, with 8 bases fitting TRBD2. This CDR3 is built from 15 residues. V shed 3 bases and J 1 base; nucleotides not matched to a gene: 2. CDR1 is SEHNR, CDR2 FQNEAQ, per germline (reference sequence). The CDR3 DNA follows: TGTGCCAGCAGCTTCGGCGGGGGGTCCTACAATGAGCAGTTCTTC. This translates into CASSFGGGSYNEQFF.

The chain uses TRBV4-1 and TRBJ2-7; 11 bases agree with TRBD2. The CDR3 is 15 residues long. Germline assignment: CDR1 MGHRA and CDR2 YSYEKL. Trimming cost V 4 bases and J 2 bases; bases outside gene matches: 4. The CDR3 is CASSPTSGVTYEQYF. The DNA of the CDR3 is TGCGCCAGCAGCCCGACTAGCGGGGTTACCTACGAGCAGTACTTC.

This clonotype was detected ten times or more. The chain recombines TRBV10-3 with TRBJ2-6, with D hard to call. The CDR3 runs 15 residues. Deletions cut 4 bases from V and 2 bases from J, with 9 bases between. Germline CDR1 reads ENHRY; CDR2 reads SYGVKD. CDR3 residues: CAISGTGAGANVLTF. The CDR3 DNA is TGTGCCATCAGTGGCACGGGCGCTGGGGCCAACGTCCTGACTTTC.